The 5 T cell receptor beta chains reported below all come from one sample, sequenced in a study of response to subunit inactivated influenza vaccine. TCRdb fed the RT-PCR reads into MiXCR, producing one record per CDR3 protein. This table has about 520,000 distinct CDR3 sequences, about a tenth appearing once. Sequencing used PBMCs from blood, obtained more than 35 days after vaccination. These receptors were collected from a man aged 45-60 years who received an inactivated influenza vaccine.

Many counts were recorded for this clonotype. The chain couples TRBV12-3 or TRBV12-4 to TRBJ2-1; TRBD2 matches at 13 bases. This CDR3 region has 16 residues. The ends lost 6 bases at V and 6 bases at J; junction bases unmatched: 8. CDR3 sequence (DNA): TGTGCCAGCAGCCGACTGGGGACTAGCGGGATCAATGAGCAGTTCTTC. Translated, it gives CASSRLGTSGINEQFF.

This clonotype was seen ten or more times. This sequence joins TRBV12-3 or TRBV12-4 and TRBJ2-1; possible D gene TRBD2, 5 bases. CDR3 length: 13 amino acids. V dropped 3 bases and J dropped 9 bases, with 12 bases sitting between them. The CDR3 loop reads CASSFWEGGEQFF. As DNA, the CDR3 is TGTGCCAGCAGTTTCTGGGAAGGAGGTGAGCAGTTCTTC.

The rearrangement uses TRBV20-1 and TRBJ2-3; TRBD2 matches at 16 bases. Germline lookup yields CDR1 DFQATT and CDR2 SNEGSKA (reference sequence). CDR3 length: 15 amino acids. Here the CDR3 reads CRGTSGGASTDTQYF. The CDR3 bases are TGCAGGGGGACTAGCGGGGGGGCGTCAACAGATACGCAGTATTTT.

This clonotype was counted at least ten times. The chain recombines TRBV7-9 with TRBJ2-7; the D call may be TRBD1 or TRBD2 (5 bases each). The CDR3 length is 14 residues. Trimming removed 7 bases from V and 5 bases from J, with 18 bases in between. CDR1 and CDR2 (germline): SEHNR, FQNEAQ (reference sequence). The CDR3 DNA is TGTGCCAGCACCCAAGACCCGGGACGCAACGAGCAGTACTTC. It encodes CASTQDPGRNEQYF.

V is TRBV9 and J is TRBJ2-7, with D tentatively TRBD1 or TRBD2 (5 bases each). The V end was cut by 2 bases, the J end by 5 bases, with 17 bases between. The length of the CDR3 is 15 residues. Germline CDR1 is SGDLS and CDR2 is YYNGEE. This CDR3 reads CASSVDGTPFDEQYF. The DNA for the CDR3 is TGTGCCAGCAGCGTGGACGGGACGCCCTTTGACGAGCAGTACTTC.